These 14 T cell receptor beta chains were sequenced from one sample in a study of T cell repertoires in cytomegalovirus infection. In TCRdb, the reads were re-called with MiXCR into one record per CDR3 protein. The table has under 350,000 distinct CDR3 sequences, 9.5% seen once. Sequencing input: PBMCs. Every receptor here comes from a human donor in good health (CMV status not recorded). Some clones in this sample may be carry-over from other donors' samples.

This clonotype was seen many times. CDR3 sequence reads: CASSQALAGGTDTQYF. The DNA of the CDR3 is TGCGCCAGCAGCCAAGCCCTCGCGGGAGGTACAGATACGCAGTATTTT. J is TRBJ2-3 and V is TRBV4-3, with TRBD2 matching over 8 bases. This CDR3 region has 16 residues. Looked up from germline, CDR1 is LGHNA and CDR2 is YSLEER. Trimming removed 1 base from V and 3 bases from J; junction bases left unmatched: 6.

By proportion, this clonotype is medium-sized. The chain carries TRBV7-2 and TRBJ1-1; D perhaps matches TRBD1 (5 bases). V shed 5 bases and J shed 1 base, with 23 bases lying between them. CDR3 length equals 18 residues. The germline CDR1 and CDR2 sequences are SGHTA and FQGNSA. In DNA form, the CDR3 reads TGTGCCAGCAGCCCCCGTTTTAGTTTTAGACAGAAGAACACTGAAGCTTTCTTT. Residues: CASSPRFSFRQKNTEAFF.

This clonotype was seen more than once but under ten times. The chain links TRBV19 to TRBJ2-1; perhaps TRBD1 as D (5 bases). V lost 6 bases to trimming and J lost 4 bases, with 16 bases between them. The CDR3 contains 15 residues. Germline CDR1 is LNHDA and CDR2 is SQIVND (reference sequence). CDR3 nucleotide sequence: TGTGCCAGTAGCAAACCTCCGCAGGGATACAATGAGCAGTTCTTC. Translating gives CASSKPPQGYNEQFF.

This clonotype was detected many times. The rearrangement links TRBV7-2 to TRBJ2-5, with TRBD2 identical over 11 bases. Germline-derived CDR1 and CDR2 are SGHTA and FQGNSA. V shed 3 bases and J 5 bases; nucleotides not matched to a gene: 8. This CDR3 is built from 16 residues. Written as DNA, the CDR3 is TGTGCCAGCAGCTTGTTAGCGGGGGGGCCGGGTGAGACCCAGTACTTC. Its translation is CASSLLAGGPGETQYF.

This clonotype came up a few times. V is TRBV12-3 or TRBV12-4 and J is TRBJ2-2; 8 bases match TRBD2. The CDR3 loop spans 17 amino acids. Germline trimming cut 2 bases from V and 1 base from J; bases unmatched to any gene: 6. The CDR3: CASSLRAGGLNTGELFF. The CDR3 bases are TGTGCCAGCAGTTTACGGGCGGGAGGTTTGAACACCGGGGAGCTGTTTTTT.

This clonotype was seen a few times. The CDR3 region has the DNA TGTGCCAGCAGCTACATAGCGGGGGACTACGAGCAGTACTTC. It translates to CASSYIAGDYEQYF. The chain uses TRBV7-6 and TRBJ2-7; 9 nucleotides line up with TRBD2. After removal of 4 bases from V and 3 bases from J, the junction contained 4 bases not matched to a gene. The CDR3 contains 14 residues. In germline, CDR1 is SGHVS, CDR2 FNYEAQ.

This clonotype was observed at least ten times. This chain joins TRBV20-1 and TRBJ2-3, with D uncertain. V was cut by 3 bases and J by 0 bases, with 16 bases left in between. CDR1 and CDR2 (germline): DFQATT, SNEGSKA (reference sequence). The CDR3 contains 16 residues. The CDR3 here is CSARLSSRTSTDTQYF. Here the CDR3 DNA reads TGCAGTGCTAGGCTATCGTCCCGAACTAGCACAGATACGCAGTATTTT.

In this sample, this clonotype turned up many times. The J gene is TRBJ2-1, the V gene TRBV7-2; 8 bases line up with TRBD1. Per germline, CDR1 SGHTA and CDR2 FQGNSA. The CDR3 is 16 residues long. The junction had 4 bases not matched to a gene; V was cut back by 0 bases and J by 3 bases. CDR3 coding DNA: TGTGCCAGCAGCTTAGCGTCAGGGGGCTACTACAATGAGCAGTTCTTC. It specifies CASSLASGGYYNEQFF.

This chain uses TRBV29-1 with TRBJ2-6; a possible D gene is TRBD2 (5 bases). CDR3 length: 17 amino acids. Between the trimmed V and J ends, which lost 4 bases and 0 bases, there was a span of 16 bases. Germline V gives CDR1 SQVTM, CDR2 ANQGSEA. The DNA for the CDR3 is TGCAGCGTTGGGCCGGGAACATTTAACTCTGGGGCCAACGTCCTGACTTTC. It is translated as CSVGPGTFNSGANVLTF.

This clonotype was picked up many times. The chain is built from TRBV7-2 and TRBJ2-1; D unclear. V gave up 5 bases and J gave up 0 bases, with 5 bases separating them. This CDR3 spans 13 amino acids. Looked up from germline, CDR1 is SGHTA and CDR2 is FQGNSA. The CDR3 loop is CASSIGSYNEQFF. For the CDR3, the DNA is TGTGCCAGCAGCATCGGCTCCTACAATGAGCAGTTCTTC.

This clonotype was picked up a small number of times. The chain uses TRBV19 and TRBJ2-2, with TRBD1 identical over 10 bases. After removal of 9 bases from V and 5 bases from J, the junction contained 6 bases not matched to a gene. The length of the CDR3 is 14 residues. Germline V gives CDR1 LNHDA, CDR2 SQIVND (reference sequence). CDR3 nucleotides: TGTGCCAGCAAAGACAGGGGGCGAACCGGGGAGCTGTTTTTT. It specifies CASKDRGRTGELFF. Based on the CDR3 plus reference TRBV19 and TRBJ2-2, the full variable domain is DGGITQSPKYLFRKEGQNVTLSCEQNLNHDAMYWYRQDPGQGLRLIYYSQIVNDFQKGDIAEGYSVSREKKESFPLTVTSAQKNPTAFYLCASKDRGRTGELFFGEGSRLTVL.

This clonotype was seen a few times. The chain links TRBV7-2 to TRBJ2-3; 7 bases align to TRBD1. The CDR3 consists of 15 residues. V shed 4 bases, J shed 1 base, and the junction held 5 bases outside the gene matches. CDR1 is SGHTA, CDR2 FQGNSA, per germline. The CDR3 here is CASSSQGVGTDTQYF. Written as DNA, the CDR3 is TGTGCCAGCAGCTCCCAGGGGGTAGGCACAGATACGCAGTATTTT.

The CDR3 here is CASSLYSSNTEAFF. As DNA, the CDR3 is TGTGCCAGCAGCTTATATTCCTCGAACACTGAAGCTTTCTTT. The chain links TRBV11-3 to TRBJ1-1; D uncertain. Between the trimmed V and J ends, which lost 2 bases and 1 base, there was a span of 8 bases. The CDR3 sequence is 14 residues long. The V gene's germline CDR1 is SGHNT and CDR2 YENEEA.

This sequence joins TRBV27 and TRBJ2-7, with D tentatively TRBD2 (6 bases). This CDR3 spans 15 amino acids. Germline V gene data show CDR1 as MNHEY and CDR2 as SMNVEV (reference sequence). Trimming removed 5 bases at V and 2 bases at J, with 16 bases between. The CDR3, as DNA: TGTGCCAGCAGTCCAGGTAGCGGCGGCCCCTACGAGCAGTACTTC. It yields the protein CASSPGSGGPYEQYF.